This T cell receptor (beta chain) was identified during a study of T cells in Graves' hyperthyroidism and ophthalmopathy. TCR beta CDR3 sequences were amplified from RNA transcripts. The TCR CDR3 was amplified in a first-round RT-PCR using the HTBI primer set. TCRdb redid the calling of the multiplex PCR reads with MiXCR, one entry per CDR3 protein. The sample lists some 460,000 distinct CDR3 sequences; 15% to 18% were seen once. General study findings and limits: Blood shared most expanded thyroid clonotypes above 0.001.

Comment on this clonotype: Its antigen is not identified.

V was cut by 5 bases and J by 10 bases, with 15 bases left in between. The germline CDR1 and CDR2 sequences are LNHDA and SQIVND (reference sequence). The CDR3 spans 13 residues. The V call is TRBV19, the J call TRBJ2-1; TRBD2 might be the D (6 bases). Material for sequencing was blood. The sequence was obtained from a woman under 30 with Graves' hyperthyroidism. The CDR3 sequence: CASSGAGGDEQFF. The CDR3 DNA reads TGTGCCAGTAGTGGGGCAGGAGGGGACGAGCAGTTCTTC.